This TCR beta chain is drawn from a study of shared clonotypes between healthy human individuals. Whole-study results and caveats: Sharing across four donors was highest in naive CD4 (roughly 5%) and lowest in memory CD8 (approximately 0.4%). Generally, estimated richness proved larger in naive subsets than it did in memory subsets.

About this clone itself: The antigen remains undetermined.

Profiled with immunoSEQ multiplex PCR; TCRdb holds only in-frame clones, not every one. Of about 2 million clones listed, around 95% were seen once; the top ten hold 0.1% to 0.15%. Every one of the donors was a Caucasian adult that lived in Nashville, Tennessee. A CD45RA+ naive subset and a CD45RA-negative memory subset were split from CD4+ cells. Germline CDR1 SGHRS, CDR2 YFSETQ. V was clipped by 1 base and J by 1 base; unmatched bases: 2. This CDR3 is 16 amino acids long. The chain employs TRBV5-1 and TRBJ2-2; 9 bases agree with TRBD2. What was sequenced was naive CD4+ T cells sorted from blood. Subset specified: CD45RA+ positively selected. The origin of this receptor is a man aged 18-30 years in good health. The CDR3 protein is CASSLSLAGNTGELFF. The CDR3, as DNA: TGCGCCAGCAGCTTGTCACTAGCGGGGAACACCGGGGAGCTGTTTTTT.